The T cell receptor beta chain under discussion was sequenced for a study of T cell changes during pregnancy in multiple sclerosis. Germline values: CDR1 SEHNR, CDR2 FQNEAQ (reference sequence). V was trimmed by 2 bases and J by 7 bases, leaving 9 bases between them. This CDR3 has 12 residues. Some clones are missing from TCRdb's copy, which holds only in-frame ones; the method was immunoSEQ multiplex PCR. This table holds some 75,000 clones, over 90% found once. The sequencing here drew on peripheral blood, taken in the second trimester of pregnancy. The origin of this receptor is a female donor with multiple sclerosis, enrolled in a pregnancy study. The chain uses TRBV7-9 and TRBJ2-7; D is perhaps TRBD2 (5 bases). In nucleotides, the CDR3 is TGTGCCAGCAGCTTAATTTCGGGGGAGCAGTACTTC. It is translated as CASSLISGEQYF. Drawing the rest from reference TRBV7-9 and TRBJ2-7, the complete variable domain is DTGVSQNPRHKITKRGQNVTFRCDPISEHNRLYWYRQTLGQGPEFLTYFQNEAQLEKSRLLSDRFSAERPKGSFSTLEIQRTEQGDSAMYLCASSLISGEQYFGPGTRLTVT.